The 28 T cell receptor beta chains listed next were all sequenced from one sample in a study of Graves' ophthalmopathy and Graves' hyperthyroidism. Scientists amplified the TCR beta CDR3 regions from RNA transcripts. The first-round RT-PCR employed HTBI primers together with the Qiagen OneStep RT-PCR kit. A multiplex PCR was then performed as the second round. TCRdb processed the multiplex PCR reads anew with MiXCR; each CDR3 protein has one entry. In the table there are about 210,000 distinct CDR3 sequences, under 30% of which are singletons. The sample taken for sequencing was peripheral blood. The receptors shown here come from a man in his fifties with Graves' ophthalmopathy.

Ten or more counts support this clonotype. V usage is TRBV20-1 and J usage is TRBJ2-7; 11 nucleotides line up with TRBD2. The CDR3 runs 13 residues. Germline lookup yields CDR1 DFQATT and CDR2 SNEGSKA (reference sequence). Trimming took 4 bases from V and 3 from J; bases not matched to a gene: 2. CDR3 nucleotides: TGCAGTGCTACCGGGACTAGCGGCTACGAGCAGTACTTC. Encoded protein: CSATGTSGYEQYF.

This clonotype was counted many times. The J gene is TRBJ2-5, the V gene TRBV12-3 or TRBV12-4; D call uncertain. Trimming took 1 base from V and 5 from J, leaving 8 bases between them. This CDR3 spans 13 amino acids. The CDR3 DNA is TGTGCCAGCAGTTTAGGATATGGGGAGACCCAGTACTTC. Protein: CASSLGYGETQYF.

CDR3 in amino acids: CASSQAGGNEQYF. In nucleotides, the CDR3 is TGTGCCAGCAGCCAAGCCGGAGGAAACGAGCAGTACTTC. V gene TRBV14 combines with J gene TRBJ2-7; perhaps TRBD2 as D (5 bases). V lost 1 base, J lost 5 bases, and 9 bases lay in between. The CDR3 totals 13 residues. Germline V lookup: CDR1 SGHDN, CDR2 FVKESK.

This clonotype was seen repeatedly, ten times or more. The chain is built from TRBV12-5 and TRBJ2-5; the D is unclear. Trimming left V 2 bases short and J 4 bases short, with 14 bases between. This CDR3 has 15 residues. Germline assignment: CDR1 LGHNT and CDR2 FRNRAP. For the CDR3, the DNA is TGTGCTAGTGGTTTGTCCACCGGCGCCGGAGAGACCCAGTACTTC. Translation gives CASGLSTGAGETQYF.

This clonotype was counted between two and nine times. The rearrangement links TRBV12-3 or TRBV12-4 to TRBJ2-5; D not certain. The V end lost 6 bases, the J end lost 5 bases, and 22 bases lay between the germline ends. CDR3 length: 16 amino acids. The CDR3 here is CASSLRHPRFGETQYF. CDR3 nucleotides: TGTGCCAGCAGCTTACGGCATCCAAGGTTTGGGGAGACCCAGTACTTC.

This clonotype was seen repeatedly, ten times or more. This chain joins TRBV7-6 and TRBJ1-3, with TRBD1 identical over 8 bases. V lost 3 bases to trimming and J lost 1 base; unmatched junction nucleotides: 2. The CDR3 totals 15 residues. Germline values: CDR1 SGHVS, CDR2 FNYEAQ. The CDR3 region has the DNA TGTGCCAGCAGCTTGGGACAGGTGTCTGGAAACACCATATATTTT. It translates to CASSLGQVSGNTIYF.

This clonotype was seen at least ten times. V and J are TRBV19 and TRBJ2-5, with TRBD2 identical over 7 bases. Germline lookup yields CDR1 LNHDA and CDR2 SQIVND (reference sequence). This CDR3 has 14 amino acids. Germline trimming cut 6 bases from V and 5 bases from J; bases unmatched to any gene: 9. This CDR3 reads CASSGRDYHETQYF. For the CDR3, the DNA is TGTGCCAGTAGCGGCCGGGACTATCACGAGACCCAGTACTTC.

This clonotype was detected ten times or more. The genes are TRBV3-1 and TRBJ1-5; D ambiguous. Germline V lookup: CDR1 LGHDT, CDR2 YNNKEL (reference sequence). The length of the CDR3 is 13 residues. Trimming took off 4 bases at V and 4 bases at J, with 8 bases between the two ends. The CDR3 reads CASSPGINQPQHF. The DNA of the CDR3 is TGTGCCAGCAGCCCCGGGATTAATCAGCCCCAGCATTTT.

This clonotype was counted many times. The chain couples TRBV28 to TRBJ2-2; D might be TRBD1 (6 bases). The CDR3 totals 19 residues. The germline V and J ends were trimmed by 8 bases and 5 bases, with 30 bases remaining between them. Per the germline V gene, CDR1 is MDHEN and CDR2 is SYDVKM. The CDR3 is CASPPSRDVRRGRTGELFF. In nucleotides, the CDR3 is TGTGCCAGCCCTCCTTCTCGGGACGTCCGTAGGGGGAGAACCGGGGAGCTGTTTTTT.

Comments on this clonotype: An end of the junction differs from the germline gene, which may be a read error. V gene TRBV19 combines with J gene TRBJ1-1; D perhaps matches TRBD1 (5 bases). Germline V CDR1 and CDR2: LNHDA, SQIVND (reference sequence). The CDR3 runs to 13 residues. CDR3 sequence (DNA): TGTGCCAGTAGTAGGGATGACAGCACTGAGGCTTTCTTT. Its protein product is CASSRDDSTEAFF.

V is TRBV7-8 and J is TRBJ2-5; 9 bases agree with TRBD2. Germline V CDR1 and CDR2: SGHVS, FQNEAQ. The length of the CDR3 is 14 residues. The V segment lost 5 bases and the J segment 2 bases; nucleotides outside the gene matches: 3. In DNA, the CDR3 is TGTGCCAGCAGCCAAGCGGGAGGACAAGAGACCCAGTACTTC. It codes for CASSQAGGQETQYF.

This clonotype appeared a few times. The chain carries TRBV5-8 and TRBJ1-1; 8 bases map to TRBD1. The CDR3 extends over 15 amino acids. Germline values: CDR1 SGHTS, CDR2 YDEGEE. V dropped 0 bases and J dropped 2; count of bases not matched to a gene: 3. CDR3 protein: CASSLAGQGNTEAFF. The DNA for the CDR3 is TGTGCCAGCAGCTTGGCCGGACAGGGTAACACTGAAGCTTTCTTT.

This clonotype was recorded at least ten times. The chain uses TRBV12-5 and TRBJ2-7; 7 bases are shared with TRBD2. The CDR3 has 16 amino acids. Germline V lookup: CDR1 LGHNT, CDR2 FRNRAP. V was clipped by 7 bases and J by 2 bases; unmatched bases: 14. DNA of the CDR3: TGTGCTAGTGCCCTCCTGGGGGAGGGCAAAGCCTACGAGCAGTACTTC. Residues: CASALLGEGKAYEQYF.

There are many counts of this clonotype. This chain links TRBV7-8 with TRBJ2-2; 9 bases fit TRBD2. CDR1 is SGHVS, CDR2 FQNEAQ, per germline. The ends lost 1 base at V and 5 bases at J; junction bases unmatched: 11. The CDR3 contains 18 residues. Here the CDR3 reads CASSLGEPLAGYTGELFF. The CDR3 region has the DNA TGTGCCAGCAGCTTAGGAGAACCCCTAGCGGGATATACCGGGGAGCTGTTTTTT.

This clonotype appeared many times. The rearrangement uses TRBV6-5 and TRBJ2-2; 10 bases fit TRBD2. V was clipped by 6 bases and J by 4 bases; unmatched bases: 11. The CDR3 loop spans 17 amino acids. Germline V lookup: CDR1 MNHEY, CDR2 SVGAGI. CDR3 protein: CASRLRSGRGTTGELFF. The CDR3, as DNA: TGTGCCAGCAGGTTACGAAGCGGGAGGGGGACCACCGGGGAGCTGTTTTTT.

This clonotype was found many times. The rearrangement links TRBV12-3 or TRBV12-4 to TRBJ2-7; the D is unclear. V was pared by 0 bases and J by 9 bases, with 12 bases between. This CDR3 is 13 amino acids long. DNA of the CDR3: TGTGCCAGCAGTTTAGCGCTCCAGCAGGCGCAGTACTTC. As protein: CASSLALQQAQYF.

The chain links TRBV6-2 or TRBV6-3 to TRBJ2-2; the D gene could be TRBD1 or TRBD2 (5 bases each). This CDR3 comprises 15 residues. Trimming removed 8 bases at V and 4 bases at J, with 17 bases between. Germline CDR1 and CDR2: MNHEY and SVGEGT. The CDR3 reads CASEGLGASTGELFF. CDR3 coding DNA: TGTGCCAGCGAGGGGTTAGGGGCCAGCACCGGGGAGCTGTTTTTT.

The chain has TRBV6-2 or TRBV6-3 and TRBJ1-1; D unclear. There are 11 residues in the CDR3. Germline CDR1 and CDR2: MNHEY and SVGEGT. Trimming removed 8 bases at V and 7 bases at J, with 11 bases between. CDR3 loop: CASGLRSEAFF. The CDR3 nucleotides are TGTGCCAGCGGACTCCGTAGTGAAGCTTTCTTT.

V and J are TRBV6-2 or TRBV6-3 and TRBJ2-5; no clear D. Germline CDR1 is MNHEY and CDR2 is SVGEGT. The germline V and J ends were trimmed by 6 bases and 3 bases, with 11 bases remaining between them. The CDR3 has 13 amino acids. CDR3 nucleotides: TGTGCCAGCAGGCCCTCGCCTGAAGAGACCCAGTACTTC. It translates to CASRPSPEETQYF.

This clonotype was observed many times. V and J are TRBV12-3 or TRBV12-4 and TRBJ2-2; possibly TRBD1 for D (5 bases). The CDR3 totals 13 residues. V was trimmed by 7 bases and J by 4 bases, leaving 10 bases between them. Here the CDR3 reads CASKGFGTGELFF. CDR3 bases: TGTGCCAGCAAGGGGTTCGGCACCGGGGAGCTGTTTTTT.

This clonotype was recorded only once. The chain couples TRBV6-2 or TRBV6-3 to TRBJ1-6; maybe TRBD1 (5 bases). There are 15 residues in the CDR3. Trimming removed 2 bases at V and 10 bases at J, with 15 bases between. The germline CDR1 and CDR2 sequences are MNHEY and SVGEGT. The CDR3 bases are TGTGCCAGCAGTTACGGGACGGAGCTGGGCTCACCCCTCCACTTT. Protein sequence: CASSYGTELGSPLHF.

The chain employs TRBV12-3 or TRBV12-4 and TRBJ2-5, with D possibly TRBD1 on 5 matching bases. There are 15 residues in the CDR3. V lost 4 bases to trimming and J lost 5 bases, with 17 bases between them. CDR3: CASSYGTFKGETQYF. For the CDR3, the DNA is TGTGCCAGCAGTTATGGAACATTCAAGGGGGAGACCCAGTACTTC.

This clonotype was found many times. The rearrangement joins TRBV7-8 to TRBJ2-2; D not resolved. The CDR3 length is 11 residues. The germline gives CDR1 SGHVS, CDR2 FQNEAQ. Trimming cost V 5 bases and J 6 bases, with 4 bases left between them. The CDR3 nucleotides read TGTGCCAGCAGCACATCCGGGGAGCTGTTTTTT. This codes for CASSTSGELFF.

This clonotype was counted ten times or more. The chain uses TRBV2 and TRBJ2-2; 8 bases fit TRBD1. The CDR3 runs to 15 residues. In germline, CDR1 is SNHLY, CDR2 FYNNEI. V lost 5 bases, J lost 4 bases, and 6 bases stayed unmatched. In DNA form, the CDR3 reads TGTGCCAGCAGTATAGACAGGGGAGGCACCGGGGAGCTGTTTTTT. Protein product: CASSIDRGGTGELFF. Combining the CDR3 with reference TRBV2 and TRBJ2-2 gives the whole variable domain EPEVTQTPSHQVTQMGQEVILRCVPISNHLYFYWYRQILGQKVEFLVSFYNNEISEKSEIFDDQFSVERPDGSNFTLKIRSTKLEDSAMYFCASSIDRGGTGELFFGEGSRLTVL.

The sample holds many counts of this clonotype. The CDR3 loop is CASSLTRDRQYEQYF. CDR3 bases: TGTGCCAGCAGCCTTACCCGGGACAGGCAGTACGAGCAGTACTTC. The rearrangement joins TRBV28 to TRBJ2-7; 8 positions agree with TRBD1. The CDR3 totals 15 residues. The germline CDR1 and CDR2 sequences are MDHEN and SYDVKM. Trimming removed 6 bases from V and 4 bases from J; junction bases left unmatched: 11.

This clonotype has at least ten counts. The chain carries TRBV6-6 and TRBJ2-7, with 8 bases matching TRBD2. V was clipped by 5 bases and J by 5 bases; unmatched bases: 14. The CDR3 covers 16 residues. Germline V gene lookup returns CDR1 MNHNY and CDR2 SVGAGI (reference sequence). The CDR3 reads CASSPTRLARSHEQYF. The CDR3 DNA follows: TGTGCCAGCAGTCCTACCCGACTAGCGCGATCCCACGAGCAGTACTTC.

This clonotype was seen ten or more times. This may be a read error, as it is one base from a much larger clone. The chain employs TRBV25-1 and TRBJ2-5; no clear D. The CDR3 is 11 residues long. The V gene's germline CDR1 is MGHDK and CDR2 SYGVNS. V was trimmed by 5 bases and J by 7 bases, leaving 8 bases between them. The CDR3 region is CASSIRATQYF. CDR3 DNA sequence: TGTGCCAGCAGTATTAGGGCGACCCAGTACTTC.

This clonotype has at least ten counts. V usage is TRBV28 and J usage is TRBJ1-5; no clear D gene. V lost 2 bases and J lost 3, with 8 bases in between. CDR3 size: 14 residues. Per the germline V gene, CDR1 is MDHEN and CDR2 is SYDVKM. CDR3 sequence reads: CASSLLLDNQPQHF. The CDR3 DNA reads TGTGCCAGCAGTTTACTACTAGACAATCAGCCCCAGCATTTT.